These 20 T cell receptor beta chains came from one sample sequenced in a study of blood T cell repertoires in COVID-19. The assay was immunoSEQ multiplex PCR, and TCRdb's table has in-frame clones only and misses some. The sample carries roughly 110,000 clones, roughly two thirds recorded once. The sequencing input was peripheral blood. These receptors all come from a human donor with acute or convalescent COVID-19. The donor label of this sample is uncertain.

The V call is TRBV6-1, the J call TRBJ2-5; maybe TRBD2 (6 bases). This CDR3 comprises 14 residues. Trimming removed 7 bases at V and 4 bases at J, with 16 bases between. Germline V lookup: CDR1 MNHNS, CDR2 SASEGT. CDR3 DNA sequence: TGTGCCAGCATGGGTCCCACGGGGGTAGAGACCCAGTACTTC. Translating it yields CASMGPTGVETQYF.

The chain joins TRBV7-8 to TRBJ1-3; possible D gene TRBD1, 5 bases. CDR1 SGHVS and CDR2 FQNEAQ come from the germline V gene. The CDR3 loop spans 13 amino acids. Trimming left V 5 bases short and J 4 bases short, with 9 bases between. The DNA of the CDR3 is TGTGCCAGCAGCCCCAGACAGGGAAACACCATATATTTT. Protein: CASSPRQGNTIYF. Filled out from reference TRBV7-8 and TRBJ1-3, the complete variable domain reads GAGVSQSPRYKVAKRGQDVALRCDPISGHVSLFWYQQALGQGPEFLTYFQNEAQLDKSGLPSDRFFAERPEGSVSTLKIQRTQQEDSAVYLCASSPRQGNTIYFGEGSWLTVV.

This clone was found once. The chain is built from TRBV5-8 and TRBJ2-1; 13 nucleotides agree with TRBD2. V was pared by 4 bases and J by 7 bases, with 8 bases of the junction left unmatched. The CDR3 contains 16 residues. The germline gives CDR1 SGHTS, CDR2 YDEGEE. The CDR3 bases are TGTGCCAGCAGCAAGACGGGACTAGCGGGGCGGAATGAGCAGTTCTTC. It translates to CASSKTGLAGRNEQFF.

In its sample, this clone was seen once. V is TRBV6-1 and J is TRBJ1-2; TRBD1 matches 9 bases. Germline CDR1 reads MNHNS; CDR2 reads SASEGT. The CDR3 contains 13 residues. The J segment lost 6 bases and the V segment lost 5 bases, leaving 4 bases of the junction unmatched. This CDR3 reads CASSWGQGDGYTF. Here the CDR3 DNA reads TGTGCCAGCAGTTGGGGACAGGGTGATGGCTACACCTTC.

This clone was observed a few times. The chain recombines TRBV10-1 with TRBJ2-1, with D perhaps TRBD2 (7 bases). Germline CDR1 WNHNN, CDR2 SYGVQD (reference sequence). Trimming took off 3 bases at V and 9 bases at J, with 24 bases between the two ends. There are 17 residues in the CDR3. The CDR3 is CASSDGFMGGGFGEQFF. The CDR3 nucleotides are TGCGCCAGCAGTGACGGTTTTATGGGGGGGGGCTTCGGTGAGCAGTTCTTC.

This clone was counted between two and nine times. The chain joins TRBV28 to TRBJ1-3; 9 nucleotides agree with TRBD1. The CDR3 totals 14 residues. Trimming removed 8 bases from V and 3 bases from J; junction bases left unmatched: 5. Per germline, CDR1 MDHEN and CDR2 SYDVKM. The CDR3 here is CASLGDRDGNTIYF. Written as DNA, the CDR3 is TGTGCCAGCCTTGGGGACAGGGATGGAAACACCATATATTTT.

This clone was detected only a few times. The chain recombines TRBV9 with TRBJ1-2; 7 bases are shared with TRBD1. The trim removed 0 bases at V and 2 bases at J, leaving 4 bases unmatched. Germline loops: CDR1 SGDLS, CDR2 YYNGEE. CDR3 length: 15 amino acids. In DNA, the CDR3 is TGTGCCAGCAGCGTAGGACAGGGCATCAACTATGGCTACACCTTC. Protein product: CASSVGQGINYGYTF.

The chain has TRBV6-5 and TRBJ1-2, with 8 bases aligning to TRBD1. Germline V gives CDR1 MNHEY, CDR2 SVGAGI. The junction had 6 bases not matched to a gene; V was cut back by 6 bases and J by 3 bases. The CDR3 loop spans 14 amino acids. The CDR3 sequence: CASRGGQAYYGYTF. In DNA, the CDR3 is TGTGCCAGCAGGGGGGGACAGGCATACTATGGCTACACCTTC.

The chain couples TRBV29-1 to TRBJ1-1, with D uncertain. This CDR3 spans 13 amino acids. V was trimmed by 7 bases and J by 0 bases, leaving 12 bases between them. Per germline, CDR1 SQVTM and CDR2 ANQGSEA. CDR3 sequence (DNA): TGCAGCGGGAGGGCAGACTTGAACACTGAAGCTTTCTTT. Its translation is CSGRADLNTEAFF.

CDR3 in DNA: TGTGCCAGCAGCTTAGGCAGGGCTACGAACACTGAAGCTTTCTTT. Its translation is CASSLGRATNTEAFF. The chain links TRBV11-2 to TRBJ1-1; a weak D match, TRBD1 (5 bases). The CDR3 sequence is 15 residues long. Germline lookup yields CDR1 SGHAT and CDR2 FQNNGV. Between the trimmed V and J ends, which lost 1 base and 1 base, there was a span of 10 bases.

This rearrangement joins TRBV7-6 to TRBJ2-2; TRBD1 aligns across 7 bases. This CDR3 region has 14 residues. Germline V gives CDR1 SGHVS, CDR2 FNYEAQ. The J segment lost 1 base and the V segment lost 5 bases, leaving 1 base of the junction unmatched. The CDR3 loop is CASSRQGNTGELFF. CDR3 coding DNA: TGTGCCAGCAGCCGACAGGGGAACACCGGGGAGCTGTTTTTT.

For this clone: This specimen includes other DNA sequences encoding the same CDR3. Here the CDR3 DNA reads TGTGCCAGTAGTAGCGGGGGATCTGGAAACACCATATATTTT. Encoded protein: CASSSGGSGNTIYF. This rearrangement joins TRBV19 to TRBJ1-3, with a possible D match to TRBD1 (5 bases). This CDR3 has 14 residues. With 4 bases removed from V and 1 base from J, the gap between germline ends came to 8 bases. Germline values: CDR1 LNHDA, CDR2 SQIVND (reference sequence).

The chain is built from TRBV5-1 and TRBJ1-1; TRBD1 agrees at 8 bases. Germline-derived CDR1 and CDR2 are SGHRS and YFSETQ. V gave up 2 bases and J gave up 7 bases; unmatched junction bases: 1. CDR3 length: 12 amino acids. The CDR3 is CASSLQGDEAFF. DNA of the CDR3: TGCGCCAGCAGCTTACAGGGGGATGAAGCTTTCTTT.

The rearrangement joins TRBV28 to TRBJ2-5; tentatively, D is TRBD2 (5 bases). CDR3 length: 16 residues. Trimming took 5 bases from V and 5 from J, leaving 21 bases between them. Germline CDR1 MDHEN, CDR2 SYDVKM. In nucleotides, the CDR3 is TGTGCCAGCAGTCCCCTCCCTCGGTCTAGCTTGGAGACCCAGTACTTC. Its translation: CASSPLPRSSLETQYF. The full variable domain, its missing parts supplied by reference TRBV28 and TRBJ2-5, is DVKVTQSSRYLVKRTGEKVFLECVQDMDHENMFWYRQDPGLGLRLIYFSYDVKMKEKGDIPEGYSVSREKKERFSLILESASTNQTSMYLCASSPLPRSSLETQYFGPGTRLLVL.

The gene calls are TRBV5-1 and TRBJ1-3; D is unresolved. This CDR3 comprises 14 residues. Per the germline V gene, CDR1 is SGHRS and CDR2 is YFSETQ. Trimming removed 6 bases from V and 1 base from J, with 11 bases in between. CDR3: CASKEYFSGNTIYF. The CDR3 nucleotides read TGCGCCAGCAAGGAGTACTTTTCTGGAAACACCATATATTTT.

The chain is built from TRBV20-1 and TRBJ2-7, with D unclear. CDR1 DFQATT and CDR2 SNEGSKA come from the germline V gene (reference sequence). This CDR3 contains 11 residues. V was cut by 3 bases and J by 2 bases, with 5 bases left in between. CDR3 amino acids: CSASGTYEQYF. The CDR3 bases are TGCAGTGCTAGCGGTACCTACGAGCAGTACTTC.

There are a few counts of this clone. The chain recombines TRBV7-6 with TRBJ1-1, with TRBD1 matching over 12 bases. The CDR3 is 13 amino acids. Trimming at V came to 3 bases and at J to 9 bases, leaving 2 bases not matched to a gene. Germline CDR1 is SGHVS and CDR2 is FNYEAQ. The CDR3 here is CASSLGQGAKAFF. The DNA of the CDR3 is TGTGCCAGCAGCTTGGGACAGGGGGCAAAAGCTTTCTTT. Supplemented by reference TRBV7-6 and TRBJ1-1, the full variable domain reads GAGVSQSPRYKVTKRGQDVALRCDPISGHVSLYWYRQALGQGPEFLTYFNYEAQQDKSGLPNDRFSAERPEGSISTLTIQRTEQRDSAMYRCASSLGQGAKAFFGQGTRLTVV.

The gene calls are TRBV7-8 and TRBJ2-5, with D possibly being TRBD2 (5 bases). The germline V gene has CDR1 SGHVS and CDR2 FQNEAQ. This CDR3 contains 15 residues. V was trimmed by 5 bases and J by 2 bases, leaving 15 bases between them. The CDR3 DNA is TGTGCCAGCAGCCCCTTACTAGGACGTCAAGAGACCCAGTACTTC. This gives the protein CASSPLLGRQETQYF.

This clone was seen only a few times. The rearrangement joins TRBV6-5 to TRBJ1-2; no clear D. The CDR3 is made up of 13 amino acids. Germline V gene lookup returns CDR1 MNHEY and CDR2 SVGAGI. Trimming left V 4 bases short and J 4 bases short, with 10 bases between. The CDR3 here is CASSLTQTYGYTF. The CDR3 coding sequence is TGTGCCAGCAGTTTGACACAGACCTATGGCTACACCTTC.

V usage is TRBV4-1 and J usage is TRBJ2-3; 8 nucleotides align to TRBD2. This CDR3 is built from 15 residues. Losses at the gene ends were 4 bases for V and 2 bases for J; bases not matched to a gene: 5. Germline V gene sequence: CDR1 MGHRA, CDR2 YSYEKL. CDR3 residues: CASSPAGVPTDTQYF. CDR3 in DNA: TGCGCCAGCAGCCCAGCGGGGGTCCCCACAGATACGCAGTATTTT.